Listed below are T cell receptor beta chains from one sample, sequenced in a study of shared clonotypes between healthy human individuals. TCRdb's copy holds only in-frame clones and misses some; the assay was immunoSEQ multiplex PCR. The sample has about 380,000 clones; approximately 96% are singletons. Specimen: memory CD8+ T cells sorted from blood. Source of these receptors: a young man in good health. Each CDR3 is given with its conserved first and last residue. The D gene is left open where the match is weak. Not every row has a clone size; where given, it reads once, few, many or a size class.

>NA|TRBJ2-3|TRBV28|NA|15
TGTGCCAGCAGTATTTACCAGCGAGGCACAGATACGCAGTATTTT
CASSIYQRGTDTQYF
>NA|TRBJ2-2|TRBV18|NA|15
TGTGCCAGCTCACTCCGGGGCGCGAACACCGGGGAGCTGTTTTTT
CASSLRGANTGELFF
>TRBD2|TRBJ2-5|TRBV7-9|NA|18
TGTGCCAGCAGCTTAAATCGTTTTGTTAGCGGGAGGTTGGAGACCCAGTACTTC
CASSLNRFVSGRLETQYF
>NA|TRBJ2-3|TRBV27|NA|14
TGTGCCAGCAGTTCCGGGGTCCGCACAGATACGCAGTATTTT
CASSSGVRTDTQYF
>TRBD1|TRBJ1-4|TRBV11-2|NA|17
TGTGCCAGCAGCTTAGTAAAACAGGGGGCTGGTAATGAAAAACTGTTTTTT
CASSLVKQGAGNEKLFF
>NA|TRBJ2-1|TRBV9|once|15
TGTGCCAGCAGCCTCGGGACTGCCTCGTTCAATGAGCAGTTCTTC
CASSLGTASFNEQFF
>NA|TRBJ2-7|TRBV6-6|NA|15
TGTGCCAGCAGTTCGAAAACGGGACGAGGCTACGAGCAGTACTTC
CASSSKTGRGYEQYF
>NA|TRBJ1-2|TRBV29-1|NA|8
TGCAGCGTTGGTGGCTACACCTTC
CSVGGYTF
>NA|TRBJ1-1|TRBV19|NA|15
TGTGCCAGTAGTATAACCCATGGCGGGGGCACTGAAGCTTTCTTT
CASSITHGGGTEAFF
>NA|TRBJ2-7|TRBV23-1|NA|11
TGCGCCAGCAACAGAGGGACCGTGCAGTACTTC
CASNRGTVQYF
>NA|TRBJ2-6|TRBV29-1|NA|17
TGCAGCGTTGAAGACCTGTCCGGCATCTCTGGGGCCAACGTCCTGACTTTC
CSVEDLSGISGANVLTF
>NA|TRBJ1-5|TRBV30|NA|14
TGTGCCTGGAGCACCCAGGTATTCCATCAGCCCCAGCATTTT
CAWSTQVFHQPQHF
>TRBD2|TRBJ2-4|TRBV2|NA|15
TGTGCCAGCAGGCGACTAGCGGGGGACAAAAACATTCAGTACTTC
CASRRLAGDKNIQYF
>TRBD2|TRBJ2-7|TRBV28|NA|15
TGTGCCAGCAGTTTATGGACTAGCGGCTCCTACGAGCAGTACTTC
CASSLWTSGSYEQYF
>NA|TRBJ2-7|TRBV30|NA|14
TGTGCCTGGAGTTCCCACACCTGGGGCTACGAGCAGTACTTC
CAWSSHTWGYEQYF
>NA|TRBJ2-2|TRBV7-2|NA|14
TGTGCCAGCAGACCCCGCGGGAACACCGGGGAGCTGTTTTTT
CASRPRGNTGELFF
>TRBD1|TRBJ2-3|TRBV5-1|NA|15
TGCGCCAGCAGCCCGGGACAGGGTTTGACAGATACGCAGTATTTT
CASSPGQGLTDTQYF
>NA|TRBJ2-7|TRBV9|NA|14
TGTGCCAGCAGCGTAGAAGGGAATGGCTACGAGCAGTACTTC
CASSVEGNGYEQYF
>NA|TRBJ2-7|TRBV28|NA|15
TGTGCCAGCAGTTTCAGGGGAGTAGGAAATTGGCCGCAGTACTTC
CASSFRGVGNWPQYF
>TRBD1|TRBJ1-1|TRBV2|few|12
TGTGCCAGCAGTGACCTGACAGGGAAAGCTTTCTTT
CASSDLTGKAFF
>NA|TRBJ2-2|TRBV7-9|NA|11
TGTGCCAGCACCGACACCGGGGAGCTGTTTTTT
CASTDTGELFF
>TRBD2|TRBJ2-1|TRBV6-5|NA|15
TGTGCCAGCAGTTCCATAGCGGGAGATATCAATGAGCAGTTCTTC
CASSSIAGDINEQFF
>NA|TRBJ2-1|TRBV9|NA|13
TGTGCCAGCAGCGTAGGAATTCGGAATGAGCAGTTCTTC
CASSVGIRNEQFF
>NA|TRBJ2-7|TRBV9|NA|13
TGTGCCAGCAGCGTAGGGACAGCCTACGAGCAGTACTTC
CASSVGTAYEQYF
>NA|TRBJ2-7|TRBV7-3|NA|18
TGTGCCAGCAGCTTACGGGGGAAGTTCGACACCACAGGCTACGAGCAGTACTTC
CASSLRGKFDTTGYEQYF